A single sample gave rise to the 27 T cell receptor beta chains below, sequenced in a study of CXCR3-negative and CXCR3-positive naive CD8 T cells. Through 5' RACE with UMI labels, the TRB cDNA libraries were prepared. TCRdb re-called the 5' RACE reads and shows each CDR3 protein once, DNA omitted. Recorded for this sample: 90,000 to 100,000 distinct CDR3 sequences. The specimen was naive CXCR3- CD8+ T cells from blood. Subset: CD45RO-CCR7+CD27+CD95- naive CD8+ T cells lacking CXCR3 (TNR3-). The receptor source for this set is a human donor in good health. Some clones in this sample may be carry-over from other donors' samples.

V and J are TRBV7-2 and TRBJ2-3; TCRdb names TRBD1, which stays unverified in the absence of DNA. Germline CDR1 and CDR2: SGHTA and FQGNSA. The CDR3 has 14 residues. CDR3: CASSPGTGGDTQYF.

The chain has TRBV7-9 and TRBJ2-7. In germline, CDR1 is SEHNR, CDR2 FQNEAQ (reference sequence). The CDR3 runs 15 residues. The CDR3 is CASSLESLGSYEQYF.

The chain has TRBV4-1 and TRBJ2-7; TCRdb lists TRBD2, though no DNA is available to test this call. Germline V lookup: CDR1 MGHRA, CDR2 YSYEKL. CDR3 length: 14 amino acids. The CDR3 is CASSPGDSLYEQYF.

The chain has TRBV29-1 and TRBJ1-2; TCRdb's assignment of TRBD1 cannot be checked, as there is no DNA. Germline V gives CDR1 SQVTM, CDR2 ANQGSEA. CDR3 length: 12 amino acids. The chain's CDR3 is CSGDRVNYGYTF.

This rearrangement joins TRBV14 to TRBJ2-7. Germline V gene sequence: CDR1 SGHDN, CDR2 FVKESK. CDR3 length: 13 amino acids. The chain's CDR3 is CASSLLSPYEQYF.

This rearrangement joins TRBV11-2 to TRBJ2-7; the TRBD2 assignment by TCRdb is unverifiable without DNA. The CDR3 runs to 13 residues. Germline CDR1 and CDR2: SGHAT and FQNNGV. The CDR3 is CASSPPWEYEQYF.

V gene TRBV7-3 combines with J gene TRBJ2-5; the D call from TCRdb, TRBD2, cannot be confirmed without DNA. This CDR3 spans 12 amino acids. Germline V gene lookup returns CDR1 SGHTA and CDR2 FQGTGA. The CDR3 spells CASSSLLETQYF.

V usage is TRBV28 and J usage is TRBJ2-4; TCRdb designates TRBD1, a call that cannot be tested without DNA. Germline CDR1 is MDHEN and CDR2 is SYDVKM. This CDR3 is 13 amino acids long. CDR3 loop: CASSYSGGNIQYF. The entire variable domain, with the rest obtained from reference TRBV28 and TRBJ2-4, is as follows: DVKVTQSSRYLVKRTGEKVFLECVQDMDHENMFWYRQDPGLGLRLIYFSYDVKMKEKGDIPEGYSVSREKKERFSLILESASTNQTSMYLCASSYSGGNIQYFGAGTRLSVL.

This chain uses TRBV4-2 with TRBJ2-1; the D call from TCRdb, TRBD1, cannot be confirmed without DNA. CDR3 length equals 14 residues. Germline V CDR1 and CDR2: LGHNA, YNFKEQ. The CDR3 here is CASTGPGENNEQFF.

The V gene is TRBV25-1, the J gene TRBJ1-2; with no DNA, the TCRdb D assignment of TRBD1 cannot be verified. CDR1 is MGHDK, CDR2 SYGVNS, per germline. The CDR3 is 14 residues long. This CDR3 reads CASSESRVTGGYTF.

The V call is TRBV20-1, the J call TRBJ2-2; TCRdb reports TRBD2, a call that lacks DNA to check it against. CDR1 is DFQATT, CDR2 SNEGSKA, per germline (reference sequence). CDR3 size: 17 residues. The CDR3 region is CSARDSKAGEATGELFF.

The genes are TRBV7-9 and TRBJ2-4; no DNA is available, so the TRBD2 call from TCRdb remains unchecked. This CDR3 is built from 17 residues. CDR1 SEHNR and CDR2 FQNEAQ come from the germline V gene (reference sequence). The CDR3 is CASSSSPFGTPVRIQYF.

J is TRBJ2-1 and V is TRBV19. Looked up from germline, CDR1 is LNHDA and CDR2 is SQIVND (reference sequence). This CDR3 region has 12 residues. This CDR3 is CASSIFYNEQFF.

The chain combines TRBV7-6 with TRBJ2-1; TCRdb proposes TRBD1, but this gene call is untestable without DNA. Germline V lookup: CDR1 SGHVS, CDR2 FNYEAQ. The CDR3 spans 16 residues. This CDR3 reads CASSSPEAGVYNEQFF.

The V call is TRBV29-1, the J call TRBJ2-2; there is no DNA to check the TCRdb D call of TRBD1. From germline, CDR1 is SQVTM and CDR2 ANQGSEA. The CDR3 length is 15 residues. CDR3 protein: CSVTGGSANTGELFF.

This rearrangement joins TRBV29-1 to TRBJ2-1; the TCRdb D gene call, TRBD1, has no DNA to confirm it. The CDR3 extends over 15 amino acids. Germline values: CDR1 SQVTM, CDR2 ANQGSEA. The CDR3 is CSAGQGTRVRNEQFF.

The chain combines TRBV4-3 with TRBJ1-1; the TRBD1 assignment by TCRdb is unverifiable without DNA. The CDR3 consists of 15 residues. Germline loops: CDR1 LGHNA, CDR2 YSLEER. Here the CDR3 reads CASSQVRQMNTEAFF.

V and J are TRBV4-3 and TRBJ2-7. The germline gives CDR1 LGHNA, CDR2 YSLEER. The CDR3 has 15 amino acids. The CDR3 sequence: CASSQDQEAAYEQYF.

This chain uses TRBV29-1 with TRBJ2-1; the D call of TRBD2 rests on TCRdb alone, since no DNA is present to check it. Germline assignment: CDR1 SQVTM and CDR2 ANQGSEA. The CDR3 consists of 14 residues. CDR3 residues: CSGIGTSQGNEQFF.

The V and J genes are TRBV29-1 and TRBJ2-1; TCRdb reports TRBD1, a call that lacks DNA to check it against. This CDR3 has 14 residues. Germline-derived CDR1 and CDR2 are SQVTM and ANQGSEA. The CDR3 reads CSADEGGPLDEQFF.

CDR3 protein: CASSPSGAGGLDTQYF. V usage is TRBV11-2 and J usage is TRBJ2-3; no DNA is available, so the TRBD1 call from TCRdb remains unchecked. The CDR3 runs 16 residues. The germline gives CDR1 SGHAT, CDR2 FQNNGV.

The V gene is TRBV27, the J gene TRBJ2-5; TCRdb's D call of TRBD1 is untestable without DNA. Germline V gives CDR1 MNHEY, CDR2 SMNVEV (reference sequence). There are 14 residues in the CDR3. This CDR3 reads CASSLSGARGTQYF.

This chain connects TRBV7-9 to TRBJ2-3; TCRdb outputs TRBD2, but without DNA this stays unchecked. Germline-derived CDR1 and CDR2 are SEHNR and FQNEAQ (reference sequence). This CDR3 comprises 15 residues. Here the CDR3 reads CASSQLAGGPDTQYF.

The CDR3 loop is CASSPARDETQYF. The chain combines TRBV28 with TRBJ2-5; TCRdb proposes TRBD2, but this gene call is untestable without DNA. The CDR3 runs to 13 residues. The germline gives CDR1 MDHEN, CDR2 SYDVKM.

This chain connects TRBV5-1 to TRBJ2-5. Germline values: CDR1 SGHRS, CDR2 YFSETQ. The length of the CDR3 is 13 residues. The CDR3 loop is CASSLWYQETQYF.

The gene calls are TRBV7-9 and TRBJ2-7. Germline V gives CDR1 SEHNR, CDR2 FQNEAQ (reference sequence). CDR3 size: 15 residues. CDR3 protein: CASSSNYESSYEQYF.

The chain carries TRBV5-1 and TRBJ2-2; the TCRdb call, TRBD1, lacks DNA for checking. The CDR3 runs to 17 residues. Germline V gene sequence: CDR1 SGHRS, CDR2 YFSETQ. CDR3 residues: CASSPWTVNPNTGELFF. Full variable domain (remainder filled in from reference TRBV5-1 and TRBJ2-2): KAGVTQTPRYLIKTRGQQVTLSCSPISGHRSVSWYQQTPGQGLQFLFEYFSETQRNKGNFPGRFSGRQFSNSRSEMNVSTLELGDSALYLCASSPWTVNPNTGELFFGEGSRLTVL.